This is a list of T cell receptor beta chains from one sample in a study of blood T cell repertoires in COVID-19. Profiling relied on immunoSEQ multiplex PCR, and the TCRdb table lists in-frame clones only, not all of them. The sample records around 99,000 clones, 60% to 85% being singletons. Sequenced input: peripheral blood. All receptors come from a human donor in a cohort sampled during active or convalescent COVID-19. Each CDR3 is given with its conserved first and last residue. A D gene is named only where the DNA matches it firmly. Expanded clones get a size class; other rows say once, few or many, or leave the size out.

abundance | len | j_gene | v_gene | d_gene | CDR3nt | CDR3aa
- | 15 | TRBJ2-1 | TRBV6-2/TRBV6-3 | TRBD2 | TGTGCCAGCAGTTACGAGCGGGGGGGCTACAATGAGCAGTTCTTC | CASSYERGGYNEQFF
- | 12 | TRBJ2-7 | TRBV2 | - | TGTGCCAGCACCCCGGGGGCCTACGAGCAGTACTTC | CASTPGAYEQYF
- | 15 | TRBJ1-1 | TRBV6-6 | - | TGTGCCTCGGACCGAACGGGGAATATGAACACTGAAGCTTTCTTT | CASDRTGNMNTEAFF
- | 15 | TRBJ1-5 | TRBV19 | TRBD1 | TGTGCCAGTAGTATAGATCTGGGGACAGGGGAGTTCCAGCATTTT | CASSIDLGTGEFQHF
once | 15 | TRBJ2-7 | TRBV19 | TRBD2 | TGTGCCAGTAGTATAGGCGGGGGTAGCTCCTACGAGCAGTACTTC | CASSIGGGSSYEQYF
- | 14 | TRBJ2-1 | TRBV29-1 | - | TGCAGCGACTGTCACGGGAACTGCTACAATGAGCAGTTCTTC | CSDCHGNCYNEQFF
- | 13 | TRBJ2-7 | TRBV5-1 | - | TGCGCCAGCAGCTTGACAGGGGGGGTCGAGCAGTACTTC | CASSLTGGVEQYF
once | 14 | TRBJ2-5 | TRBV29-1 | TRBD2 | TGCAGCGCCGCCCAACTAGCGGGGGGAGAGACCCAGTACTTC | CSAAQLAGGETQYF
- | 13 | TRBJ2-2 | TRBV5-4 | - | TGTGCCAGCAGCTTCCGGGAGTACGGGGAGCTGTTTTTT | CASSFREYGELFF
- | 16 | TRBJ1-4 | TRBV11-1 | - | TGTGCCAGCAGCCCCGCCACGTCCCAGGAAGGTGAAAAACTGTTTTTT | CASSPATSQEGEKLFF
- | 17 | TRBJ2-1 | TRBV19 | TRBD2 | TGTGCCAGTAGTGCCACGGGACTAGCGGGAGGGCCGGGTGAGCAGTTCTTC | CASSATGLAGGPGEQFF
- | 12 | TRBJ1-2 | TRBV5-4 | - | TGTGCCAGCAGCTTAGGGGGATATGGCTACACCTTC | CASSLGGYGYTF
- | 14 | TRBJ2-5 | TRBV6-1 | - | TGTGCCAGCAGTGAGAGTTTGGTCCAAGAGACCCAGTACTTC | CASSESLVQETQYF
- | 15 | TRBJ2-2 | TRBV11-2 | - | TGTGCCAGCAGCTTAGGGCAGATGAACACCGGGGAGCTGTTTTTT | CASSLGQMNTGELFF
- | 18 | TRBJ1-1 | TRBV3-1/TRBV3-2 | - | TGTGCCAGCAGCCAAGATCCTAGGCAGGGTAGAAGTAACACTGAAGCTTTCTTT | CASSQDPRQGRSNTEAFF
- | 21 | TRBJ1-3 | TRBV7-8 | - | TGTGCCAGCAGCTTAGTGTCTTGGGACATCAACCCCTCGCACTCTGGAAACACCATATATTTT | CASSLVSWDINPSHSGNTIYF
- | 16 | TRBJ1-5 | TRBV6-6 | - | TGTGCCAGCAGTTACCGTGAGGGGGTGAGGGACCAGCCCCAGCATTTT | CASSYREGVRDQPQHF
- | 15 | TRBJ2-1 | TRBV19 | TRBD1 | TGTGCCAGTAGTGCTAGGACAGGTGCCTACAATGAGCAGTTCTTC | CASSARTGAYNEQFF
- | 16 | TRBJ2-7 | TRBV28 | - | TGTGCCAGCAGTTTAGTTTTCGCGGGGAAGACCTACGAGCAGTACTTC | CASSLVFAGKTYEQYF
- | 13 | TRBJ1-1 | TRBV28 | - | TGTGCCAGCAGTTTAGGGCAGTTAGCTGAAGCTTTCTTT | CASSLGQLAEAFF
once | 15 | TRBJ1-6 | TRBV2 | TRBD1 | TGTGCCAGCAGCGCTTCCCGACAGGGGCGATCACCCCTCCACTTT | CASSASRQGRSPLHF
- | 14 | TRBJ2-7 | TRBV7-2 | TRBD1 | TGTGCCAGCAGCCCGACAGGGGTCGGGCACGAGCAGTACTTC | CASSPTGVGHEQYF
- | 16 | TRBJ2-7 | TRBV21-1 | - | TGTGCCAGCAGCAACCACTCGACAGAGAACTCCTACGAGCAGTACTTC | CASSNHSTENSYEQYF
- | 12 | TRBJ1-2 | TRBV6-2/TRBV6-3 | - | TGTGCCAGCAGTTACCCGTCCTCTGGCTACACCTTC | CASSYPSSGYTF
- | 20 | TRBJ1-4 | TRBV5-5 | TRBD1 | TGTGCCAGCAGCCACCTAAGCCAGGGACAGGGGTTTGCAACTAATGAAAAACTGTTTTTT | CASSHLSQGQGFATNEKLFF
- | 13 | TRBJ2-4 | TRBV29-1 | TRBD1 | TGCAGCGTTTCCATGACAGGGGCAAACATTCAGTACTTC | CSVSMTGANIQYF
- | 16 | TRBJ1-3 | TRBV18 | - | TGTGCCAGCTCACCACGTTCGGCCAGGGGAGCAAACACCATATATTTT | CASSPRSARGANTIYF
- | 18 | TRBJ2-1 | TRBV27 | TRBD2 | TGTGCCAGCACTAAAAATCCCAACCCCAGCGGGAGGGGGAATGAGCAGTTCTTC | CASTKNPNPSGRGNEQFF
- | 14 | TRBJ2-7 | TRBV4-1 | - | TGCGCCAGCAGCCCAACTAAGCCCCCCTACGAGCAGTACTTC | CASSPTKPPYEQYF
- | 13 | TRBJ2-2 | TRBV30 | - | TGTGCCTGGAGTGAGCAGGGAACCGGGGAGCTGTTTTTT | CAWSEQGTGELFF
- | 14 | TRBJ1-1 | TRBV7-9 | - | TGTGCCAGCAGCTCGGGAAATTCCGACACTGAAGCTTTCTTT | CASSSGNSDTEAFF
- | 17 | TRBJ2-2 | TRBV11-3 | TRBD2 | TGTGCCAGCAGCTTAGAAGGCGGGGGAGGGATGACCGGGGAGCTGTTTTTT | CASSLEGGGGMTGELFF
few | 13 | TRBJ1-1 | TRBV29-1 | TRBD1 | TGCAGCGCCCGACAGGGCTTGGGAACTGAAGCTTTCTTT | CSARQGLGTEAFF
- | 13 | TRBJ1-1 | TRBV28 | TRBD1 | TGTGCCAGCACCTTGTGGGGGGACAGTGAAGCTTTCTTT | CASTLWGDSEAFF
- | 14 | TRBJ2-7 | TRBV5-6 | TRBD2 | TGTGCCAGCAGGTTCGGGGGGATTTCGACCGAGCAGTACTTC | CASRFGGISTEQYF
- | 16 | TRBJ2-1 | TRBV20-1 | TRBD2 | TGCAGTGCTAGTGGGCTAGCGGGGGTCGGTTACAATGAGCAGTTCTTC | CSASGLAGVGYNEQFF
- | 13 | TRBJ2-5 | TRBV28 | - | TGTGCCAGCACCCTAGGGGGTCGGGAGACCCAGTACTTC | CASTLGGRETQYF
- | 15 | TRBJ2-1 | TRBV7-8 | - | TGTGCCAGCAGCTTAGTTGCTCGACAGAAAAATGAGCAGTTCTTC | CASSLVARQKNEQFF
- | 14 | TRBJ1-1 | TRBV18 | TRBD1 | TGTGCCAGCTTGGGGGACAGGGACGGCACTGAAGCTTTCTTT | CASLGDRDGTEAFF